The following is a T cell receptor (beta chain) sequence with its context. Its target is unknown. Using constant-segment primers, 5'RACE produced TCR alpha and TCR beta cDNA libraries carrying sample barcodes and UMIs. TCRdb reprocessed the 5' RACE reads via MiXCR and lists one record per CDR3 protein. Seen here are about 90,000 distinct CDR3 sequences, about 13% observed once, and the top ten hold over 25%. The data were taken from a study of T-cell memory formation after mild COVID-19. Whole-study context: The TCR clusters were mostly specific to one donor. Findings and limits, study-wide: Specificity for SARS-CoV-2 was not confirmed among the second-wave clones peaking on day 37.

Trimming stripped 2 bases from V and 9 bases from J, with 17 bases between. This CDR3 comprises 15 residues. Germline V gene lookup returns CDR1 KGHSH and CDR2 LQKENI. The chain uses TRBV18 and TRBJ2-1, with a weak D call TRBD1 (5 bases). The sequence was collected from an adult woman who had mild COVID-19 (a few samples of this study predate the infection). Cell type and time point are not known. The sequencing sample was made of PBMCs or a T cell subset sorted from them (not recorded which). The CDR3 region is CASSPRGAAAVEQFF. CDR3 DNA: TGTGCCAGCTCACCAAGGGGCGCGGCGGCCGTTGAGCAGTTCTTC.